This TCR beta chain was sequenced during a study of blood T cells in healthy people across ages. Roughly 10 milliliters of peripheral blood were drawn from each donor. The total RNA that was extracted per sample amounted to at least 5.5 micrograms. Broader study findings: Measured against age, TCR beta diversity per million T cells decreased in a roughly linear manner.

The authors ran a second PCR of about 6 to 11 cycles using a sample-barcoded 5' primer and a J-beta primer mix. TCRdb itself ran the 5' RACE reads through MiXCR, one entry per CDR3 protein. The table lists about 1.4 million distinct CDR3 sequences, approximately 60% of them singletons. There are 14 residues in the CDR3. Trimming pared 4 bases from V and 5 bases from J, leaving 17 bases between. Germline V gene sequence: CDR1 SQVTM, CDR2 ANQGSEA. This clonotype was observed a handful of times. The antigen is not known. Sequenced input: blood. The sequence was collected from a man aged 18-30 years in good health. The chain joins TRBV29-1 to TRBJ1-2, with D uncertain. The CDR3, as DNA: TGCAGCGTTGCAGGTCTCCGCCAAGGGTATGGCTACACCTTC. It is translated as CSVAGLRQGYGYTF.